The 29 T cell receptor beta chains below all came from one sample that was sequenced in a study of blood T cells in healthy people across ages. Next came a second PCR, run for about 6 to 11 cycles, which used a sample-barcoded 5' primer along with a J-beta primer mix. MiXCR, run by TCRdb on the 5' RACE reads, gives a single entry per CDR3 protein. The sample shows roughly 560,000 distinct CDR3 sequences, more than 20% of them seen only once. This sample was also put to use in a study of T cells of mothers and their children.

Sequencing used blood. The receptor set was obtained from a boy younger than 18 in good health.

In this sample, this clonotype turned up a few times. The chain combines TRBV27 with TRBJ2-5; 15 bases agree with TRBD2. V was clipped by 7 bases and J by 4 bases; unmatched bases: 10. This CDR3 is built from 17 residues. In germline, CDR1 is MNHEY, CDR2 SMNVEV (reference sequence). In DNA form, the CDR3 reads TGTGCCAGCACAAAAAGGACTAGCGGGAGGGGAGGAGAGACCCAGTACTTC. This encodes CASTKRTSGRGGETQYF.

V usage is TRBV27 and J usage is TRBJ2-7; D gene ambiguous. V dropped 6 bases and J dropped 2 bases, with 11 bases sitting between them. From germline, CDR1 is MNHEY and CDR2 SMNVEV (reference sequence). The CDR3 has 13 amino acids. CDR3 region: CASSPVVTYEQYF. In DNA form, the CDR3 reads TGTGCCAGCAGCCCGGTCGTTACCTACGAGCAGTACTTC.

The table lists this clonotype with a few counts. V is TRBV20-1 and J is TRBJ2-1; 8 bases agree with TRBD2. V gave up 6 bases and J gave up 3 bases; unmatched junction bases: 13. Germline V CDR1 and CDR2: DFQATT, SNEGSKA (reference sequence). There are 16 residues in the CDR3. Here the CDR3 DNA reads TGCAGTGCCGTAGAGATAATAGCGGGAATCTACAATGAGCAGTTCTTC. This codes for CSAVEIIAGIYNEQFF.

The gene calls are TRBV2 and TRBJ1-1, with 9 positions matching TRBD1. Germline V lookup: CDR1 SNHLY, CDR2 FYNNEI. The junction had 8 bases not matched to a gene; V was cut back by 11 bases and J by 4 bases. The CDR3 contains 13 residues. CDR3 in DNA: TGTGCCGGACAGGGGTTGGGTGGCACTGAAGCTTTCTTT. This codes for CAGQGLGGTEAFF.

At least ten counts were recorded for this clonotype. The chain recombines TRBV29-1 with TRBJ2-7; possibly TRBD2 for D (6 bases). The CDR3 length is 12 residues. CDR1 and CDR2 (germline): SQVTM, ANQGSEA. The V gene lost 4 bases and the J gene lost 3 bases, with 10 bases spanning the gap. CDR3 bases: TGCAGCGTTGTTGGGGGGAGCTACGAGCAGTACTTC. Residues: CSVVGGSYEQYF.

The table lists this clonotype with a few counts. The gene calls are TRBV6-1 and TRBJ2-2; 8 bases agree with TRBD1. Germline trimming cut 7 bases from V and 7 bases from J; bases unmatched to any gene: 14. CDR3 length equals 16 residues. Germline V gene sequence: CDR1 MNHNS, CDR2 SASEGT. The CDR3 spells CASTTSRTGIIGELFF. CDR3 DNA sequence: TGTGCCAGCACCACATCTCGGACAGGGATCATCGGGGAGCTGTTTTTT.

The rearrangement uses TRBV4-3 and TRBJ2-1; 11 bases agree with TRBD2. Trimming cost V 4 bases and J 7 bases; bases outside gene matches: 6. CDR1 is LGHNA and CDR2 is YSLEER in the germline V gene. This CDR3 contains 15 residues. Written as DNA, the CDR3 is TGCGCCAGCAGCCGGGGACTAGCGGAGGGGAATGAGCAGTTCTTC. The encoded protein is CASSRGLAEGNEQFF.

This clonotype was observed a few times. Relative to the germline gene, one junction end is altered; a read error may explain this. The V and J genes are TRBV20-1 and TRBJ2-5, with TRBD1 matching over 10 bases. The CDR3 consists of 13 residues. Germline values: CDR1 DFQATT, CDR2 SNEGSKA (reference sequence). Written as DNA, the CDR3 is TGCAGTGCTATTCGGACAGGGGGTGAGACCCAGCACTTC. This encodes CSAIRTGGETQHF.

The chain is built from TRBV7-2 and TRBJ2-5, with D tentatively TRBD2 (5 bases). The DNA end is more similar to TRBJ2-7, so the J call may be wrong. The length of the CDR3 is 17 residues. Germline loops: CDR1 SGHTA, CDR2 FQGNSA. The CDR3 DNA reads TGTGCCAGCAGCTCCCCCGACCACGGGGTAGGGTCCTACGAGCAGTACTTC. It is translated as CASSSPDHGVGSYEQYF.

This clonotype was seen a few times. V and J are TRBV20-1 and TRBJ2-7, with 10 nucleotides matching TRBD2. Per germline, CDR1 DFQATT and CDR2 SNEGSKA (reference sequence). This CDR3 contains 15 residues. Germline trimming cut 1 base from V and 5 bases from J; bases unmatched to any gene: 8. CDR3 protein: CSARATGTSEHEQYF. CDR3 in DNA: TGCAGTGCTAGAGCTACCGGGACTAGCGAACACGAGCAGTACTTC.

At least ten counts were recorded for this clonotype. The V and J genes are TRBV7-9 and TRBJ2-4; 10 positions agree with TRBD2. CDR3 length: 17 residues. Trimming cost V 0 bases and J 5 bases; bases outside gene matches: 7. Per germline, CDR1 SEHNR and CDR2 FQNEAQ (reference sequence). The CDR3 DNA sequence: TGTGCCAGCAGCTTAGCTAGGCCTAGCGGGAGAGAAAACATTCAGTACTTC. Translating it yields CASSLARPSGRENIQYF.

V usage is TRBV15 and J usage is TRBJ2-3; 10 bases agree with TRBD2. CDR3 length equals 15 residues. The germline V gene encodes CDR1 LNHNV and CDR2 YYDKDF (reference sequence). The trim removed 2 bases at V and 4 bases at J, leaving 3 bases unmatched. CDR3 nucleotides: TGTGCCACCAGCAGATCTAGCGGGAGCGCAGATACGCAGTATTTT. Its translation: CATSRSSGSADTQYF.

The chain has TRBV6-2 or TRBV6-3 and TRBJ2-6; D gene ambiguous. This CDR3 comprises 15 residues. Per the germline V gene, CDR1 is MNHEY and CDR2 is SVGEGT. The V and J ends lost 8 bases and 0 bases respectively, with 11 bases between them. CDR3 sequence: CASSNADSGANVLTF. As DNA, the CDR3 is TGTGCCAGCTCGAATGCCGACTCTGGGGCCAACGTCCTGACTTTC.

The V gene is TRBV27, the J gene TRBJ2-7; D unclear. The V end was cut by 3 bases, the J end by 7 bases, with 13 bases between. Germline V CDR1 and CDR2: MNHEY, SMNVEV (reference sequence). This CDR3 contains 13 residues. The CDR3 protein is CASSFYPRSEQYF. The DNA for the CDR3 is TGTGCCAGCAGTTTCTACCCTAGGAGTGAGCAGTACTTC.

This clonotype was detected a few times. The genes are TRBV4-3 and TRBJ2-5; D not certain. The better agreement between TRBJ2-7 and the DNA end casts doubt on the J call. There are 14 residues in the CDR3. Germline CDR1 is LGHNA and CDR2 is YSLEER. In DNA form, the CDR3 reads TGCGCCAGCAGCCAAGATTACGGCTCCTACGAGCAGTACTTC. It yields the protein CASSQDYGSYEQYF.

Worth noting for this clonotype: Germline and junction disagree at one end, which may indicate a read error. The chain joins TRBV5-1 to TRBJ2-1; 7 nucleotides line up with TRBD1. The CDR3 extends over 16 amino acids. The germline CDR1 and CDR2 sequences are SGHRS and YFSETQ. CDR3 bases: TGCGCCAACAGCTTGGATCTGGGACAGTCCTACAATGAGCAGTTCTTC. This sequence encodes CANSLDLGQSYNEQFF.

This chain uses TRBV5-6 with TRBJ2-5; 15 bases agree with TRBD2. The closer fit of TRBJ2-1 to the DNA end suggests the J call may be wrong. This CDR3 has 18 residues. The germline V gene has CDR1 SGHDT and CDR2 YYEEEE. The CDR3 reads CASSWGTSGRPPVNEQFF. Here the CDR3 DNA reads TGTGCCAGCAGCTGGGGGACTAGCGGGAGGCCCCCGGTGAATGAGCAGTTCTTC.

The chain has TRBV7-2 and TRBJ2-1; TRBD2 aligns across 8 bases. Trimming cost V 5 bases and J 6 bases; bases outside gene matches: 12. CDR1 and CDR2 from the germline V gene are SGHTA and FQGNSA. The CDR3 length is 16 residues. The CDR3 here is CASSLRGAGGINEQFF. The CDR3 nucleotides read TGTGCCAGCAGCCTGCGTGGGGCGGGGGGAATCAATGAGCAGTTCTTC.

This clonotype has more than one count but fewer than ten. This rearrangement joins TRBV2 to TRBJ1-2; weak D call: TRBD1 (6 bases). The CDR3 consists of 14 residues. The germline V gene has CDR1 SNHLY and CDR2 FYNNEI. V shed 7 bases and J shed 3 bases, with 15 bases lying between them. This CDR3 is CASNPGGADYGYTF. CDR3 coding DNA: TGTGCCAGCAACCCTGGGGGGGCGGACTATGGCTACACCTTC.

This clonotype was seen only a few times. The chain is built from TRBV6-1 and TRBJ2-5; 7 positions match TRBD2. The end of the DNA is better explained by TRBJ2-1, so the J call may be wrong. Germline V gene lookup returns CDR1 MNHNS and CDR2 SASEGT. This CDR3 contains 14 residues. CDR3: CASTSTSDYNEQFF. The CDR3 DNA reads as TGTGCCAGCACCTCAACTAGCGACTACAATGAGCAGTTCTTC.

This clonotype was counted a few times. This chain joins TRBV28 and TRBJ2-1; D may be TRBD1 (5 bases). Per germline, CDR1 MDHEN and CDR2 SYDVKM. V gave up 2 bases and J gave up 0 bases, with 11 bases separating them. This CDR3 comprises 16 residues. CDR3 nucleotides: TGTGCCAGCAGTTTAAAAGGGGCCAGCTCCTACAATGAGCAGTTCTTC. It translates to CASSLKGASSYNEQFF.

This clonotype was detected only a few times. The chain recombines TRBV5-1 with TRBJ1-5, with 8 nucleotides matching TRBD1. The CDR3 consists of 17 residues. Trimming at V came to 3 bases and at J to 3 bases, leaving 11 bases not matched to a gene. Germline CDR1 SGHRS, CDR2 YFSETQ. The CDR3 region has the DNA TGCGCCAGCAGCTACCACTCACAGGGGGGTACCAATCAGCCCCAGCATTTT. Its protein is CASSYHSQGGTNQPQHF.

The sample holds a few counts of this clonotype. V gene TRBV28 combines with J gene TRBJ2-3; the D gene is possibly TRBD2 (6 bases). The V and J ends lost 4 bases and 6 bases respectively, with 17 bases between them. CDR1 and CDR2 (germline): MDHEN, SYDVKM. This CDR3 has 15 residues. CDR3 nucleotides: TGTGCCAGCAGTTCGCCCTCCCTAGCGACGGATACGCAGTATTTT. Residues: CASSSPSLATDTQYF.

This clonotype occurred a few times. The genes are TRBV29-1 and TRBJ2-2, with 7 bases identical to TRBD2. Germline CDR1 and CDR2: SQVTM and ANQGSEA. The CDR3 runs to 14 residues. V trimming: 4 bases; J trimming: 6 bases; junction bases outside the gene matches: 8. CDR3 protein: CSVGEGPRAGELFF. The CDR3 region has the DNA TGCAGCGTTGGGGAGGGGCCCCGGGCCGGGGAGCTGTTTTTT.

In its sample, this clonotype was seen many times. J is TRBJ2-3 and V is TRBV7-3; D gene unclear. The CDR3 is 13 amino acids. Germline V lookup: CDR1 SGHTA, CDR2 FQGTGA. V was trimmed by 5 bases and J by 0 bases, leaving 6 bases between them. The CDR3 nucleotides are TGTGCCAGCAGCACCGGGAGCACAGATACGCAGTATTTT. Protein sequence: CASSTGSTDTQYF. Looking up the rest from reference TRBV7-3 and TRBJ2-3 gives the full variable domain: GAGVSQTPSNKVTEKGKYVELRCDPISGHTALYWYRQSLGQGPEFLIYFQGTGAADDSGLPNDRFFAVRPEGSVSTLKIQRTERGDSAVYLCASSTGSTDTQYFGPGTRLTVL.

This clonotype was seen more than once but under ten times. The gene calls are TRBV5-6 and TRBJ2-2; D uncertain. Germline-derived CDR1 and CDR2 are SGHDT and YYEEEE. The CDR3 has 13 amino acids. The ends were cut back, 1 base at V and 3 bases at J, with 4 bases in the middle. CDR3 coding DNA: TGTGCCAGCAGCTTGAGGCACACCGGGGAGCTGTTTTTT. As protein: CASSLRHTGELFF.

In this sample, this clonotype turned up a few times. V usage is TRBV29-1 and J usage is TRBJ2-5; unclear D gene. Trimming stripped 1 base from V and 0 bases from J, with 18 bases between. The CDR3 totals 17 residues. The germline CDR1 and CDR2 sequences are SQVTM and ANQGSEA. The CDR3 bases are TGCAGCGTTGAAGTTTCTACCGGCCCCGAGTACCAAGAGACCCAGTACTTC. It encodes CSVEVSTGPEYQETQYF.

The chain links TRBV7-2 to TRBJ2-5; tentatively, D is TRBD2 (7 bases). V was trimmed by 5 bases and J by 5 bases, leaving 21 bases between them. Germline CDR1 reads SGHTA; CDR2 reads FQGNSA. CDR3 length: 16 amino acids. Written as DNA, the CDR3 is TGTGCCAGCAGCCCTGGGACTAACCCAAGGGGGGAGACCCAGTACTTC. As protein: CASSPGTNPRGETQYF.

The chain combines TRBV20-1 with TRBJ1-1; D uncertain. V was cut by 3 bases and J by 6 bases, with 5 bases left in between. Looked up from germline, CDR1 is DFQATT and CDR2 is SNEGSKA (reference sequence). The CDR3 runs 10 residues. For the CDR3, the DNA is TGCAGTGCTAGTACCGCTGAAGCTTTCTTT. Protein sequence: CSASTAEAFF.